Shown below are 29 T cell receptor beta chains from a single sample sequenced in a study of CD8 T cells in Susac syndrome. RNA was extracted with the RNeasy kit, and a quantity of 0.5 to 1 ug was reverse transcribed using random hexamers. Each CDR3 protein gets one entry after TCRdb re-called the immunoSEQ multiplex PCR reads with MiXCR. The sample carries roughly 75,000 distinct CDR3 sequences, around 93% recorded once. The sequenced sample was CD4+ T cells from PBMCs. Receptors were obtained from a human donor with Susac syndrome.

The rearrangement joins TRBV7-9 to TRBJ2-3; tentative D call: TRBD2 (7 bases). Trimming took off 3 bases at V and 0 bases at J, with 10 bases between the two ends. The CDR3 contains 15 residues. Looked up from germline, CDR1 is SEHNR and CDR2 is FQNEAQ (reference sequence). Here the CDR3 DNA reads TGTGCCAGCAGCTTCGGGGGGCGGAGCACAGATACGCAGTATTTT. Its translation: CASSFGGRSTDTQYF.

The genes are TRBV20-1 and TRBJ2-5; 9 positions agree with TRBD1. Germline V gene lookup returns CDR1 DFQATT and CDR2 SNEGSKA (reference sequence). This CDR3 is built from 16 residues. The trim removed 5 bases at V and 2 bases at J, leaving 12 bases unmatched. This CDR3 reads CSALRSWDRAQETQYF. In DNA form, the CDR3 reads TGCAGTGCTCTGCGTTCGTGGGACAGGGCTCAAGAGACCCAGTACTTC.

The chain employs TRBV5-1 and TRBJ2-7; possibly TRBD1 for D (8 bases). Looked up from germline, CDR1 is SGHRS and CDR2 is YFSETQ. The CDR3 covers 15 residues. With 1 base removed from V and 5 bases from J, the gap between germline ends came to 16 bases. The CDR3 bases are TGCGCCAGCAGCTTGAAGACAGGGGAGGGAGACGAGCAGTACTTC. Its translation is CASSLKTGEGDEQYF. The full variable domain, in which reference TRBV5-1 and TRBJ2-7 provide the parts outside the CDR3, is KAGVTQTPRYLIKTRGQQVTLSCSPISGHRSVSWYQQTPGQGLQFLFEYFSETQRNKGNFPGRFSGRQFSNSRSEMNVSTLELGDSALYLCASSLKTGEGDEQYFGPGTRLTVT.

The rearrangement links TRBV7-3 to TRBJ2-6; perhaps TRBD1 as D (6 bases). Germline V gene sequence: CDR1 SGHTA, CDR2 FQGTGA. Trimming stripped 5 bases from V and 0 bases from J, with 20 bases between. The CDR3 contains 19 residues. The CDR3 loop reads CASSPYMGQGGSGANVLTF. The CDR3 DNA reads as TGTGCCAGCAGCCCATACATGGGACAAGGGGGCTCTGGGGCCAACGTCCTGACTTTC.

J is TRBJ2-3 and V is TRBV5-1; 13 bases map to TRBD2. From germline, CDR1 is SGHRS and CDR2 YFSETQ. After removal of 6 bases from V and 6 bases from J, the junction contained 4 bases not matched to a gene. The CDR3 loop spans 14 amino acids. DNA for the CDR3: TGCGCCAGCAACGGACTAGCGGGGGCTGATACGCAGTATTTT. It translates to CASNGLAGADTQYF.

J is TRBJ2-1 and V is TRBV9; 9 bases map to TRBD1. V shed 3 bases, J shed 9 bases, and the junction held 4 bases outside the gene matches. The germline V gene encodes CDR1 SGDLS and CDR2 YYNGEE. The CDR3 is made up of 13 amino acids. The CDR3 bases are TGTGCCAGCAGCGCCGGGACAGGGCTTGAGCAGTTCTTC. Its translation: CASSAGTGLEQFF.

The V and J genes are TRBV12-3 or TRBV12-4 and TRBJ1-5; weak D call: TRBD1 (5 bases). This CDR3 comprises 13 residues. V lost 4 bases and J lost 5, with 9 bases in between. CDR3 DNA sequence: TGTGCCAGCAGTTCGACAGAATATCAGCCCCAGCATTTT. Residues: CASSSTEYQPQHF.

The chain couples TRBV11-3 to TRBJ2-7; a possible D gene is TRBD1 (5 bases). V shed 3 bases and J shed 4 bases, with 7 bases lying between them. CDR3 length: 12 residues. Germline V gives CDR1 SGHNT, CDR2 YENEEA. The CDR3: CASSFREYEQYF. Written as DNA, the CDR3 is TGTGCCAGCAGCTTCAGGGAATACGAGCAGTACTTC.

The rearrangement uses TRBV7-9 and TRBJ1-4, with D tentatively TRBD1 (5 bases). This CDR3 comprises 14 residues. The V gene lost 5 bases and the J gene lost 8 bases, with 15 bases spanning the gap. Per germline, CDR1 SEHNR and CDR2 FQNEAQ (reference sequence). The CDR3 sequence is CASSQGRPEEKLFF. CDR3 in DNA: TGTGCCAGCAGCCAGGGCCGGCCCGAGGAAAAACTGTTTTTT. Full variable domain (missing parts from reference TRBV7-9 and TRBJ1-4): DTGVSQNPRHKITKRGQNVTFRCDPISEHNRLYWYRQTLGQGPEFLTYFQNEAQLEKSRLLSDRFSAERPKGSFSTLEIQRTEQGDSAMYLCASSQGRPEEKLFFGSGTQLSVL.

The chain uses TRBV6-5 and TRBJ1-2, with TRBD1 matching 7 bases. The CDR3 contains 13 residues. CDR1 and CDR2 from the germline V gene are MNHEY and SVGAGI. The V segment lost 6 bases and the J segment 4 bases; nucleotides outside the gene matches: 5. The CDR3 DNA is TGTGCCAGCAGCCCGAACAGGGGCTATGGCTACACCTTC. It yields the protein CASSPNRGYGYTF.

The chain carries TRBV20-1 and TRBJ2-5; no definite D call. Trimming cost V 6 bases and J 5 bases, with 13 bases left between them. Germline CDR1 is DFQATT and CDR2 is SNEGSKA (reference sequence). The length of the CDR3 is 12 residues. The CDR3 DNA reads TGCAGTGCCCCCCAAGGTACGGAGACCCAGTACTTC. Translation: CSAPQGTETQYF.

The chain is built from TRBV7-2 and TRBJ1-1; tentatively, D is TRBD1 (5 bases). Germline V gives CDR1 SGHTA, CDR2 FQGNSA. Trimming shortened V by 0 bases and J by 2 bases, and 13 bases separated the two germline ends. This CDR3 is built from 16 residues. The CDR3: CASSLASGRGNTEAFF. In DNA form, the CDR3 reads TGTGCCAGCAGCTTAGCCTCTGGGCGGGGCAACACTGAAGCTTTCTTT.

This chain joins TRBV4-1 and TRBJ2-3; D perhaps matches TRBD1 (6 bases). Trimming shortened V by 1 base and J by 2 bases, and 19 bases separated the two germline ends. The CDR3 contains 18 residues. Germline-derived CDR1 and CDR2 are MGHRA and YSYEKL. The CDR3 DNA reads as TGCGCCAGCAGCCAAGGACGTGTTAGGGGGAAACACACAGATACGCAGTATTTT. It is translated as CASSQGRVRGKHTDTQYF.

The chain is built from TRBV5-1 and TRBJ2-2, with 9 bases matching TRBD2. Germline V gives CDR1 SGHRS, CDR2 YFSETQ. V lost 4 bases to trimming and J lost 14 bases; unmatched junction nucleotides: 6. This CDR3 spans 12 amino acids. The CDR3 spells CASSPAGTSLFF. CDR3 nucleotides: TGCGCCAGCAGCCCGGCCGGGACTAGCCTGTTTTTT. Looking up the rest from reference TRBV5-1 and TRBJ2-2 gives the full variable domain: KAGVTQTPRYLIKTRGQQVTLSCSPISGHRSVSWYQQTPGQGLQFLFEYFSETQRNKGNFPGRFSGRQFSNSRSEMNVSTLELGDSALYLCASSPAGTSLFFGEGSRLTVL.

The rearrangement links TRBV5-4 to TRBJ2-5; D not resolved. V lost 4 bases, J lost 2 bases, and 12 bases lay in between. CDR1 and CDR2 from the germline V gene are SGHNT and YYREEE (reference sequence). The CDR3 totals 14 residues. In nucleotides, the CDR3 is TGTGCCAGCAGCCTGGAGTGGGGACAAGAGACCCAGTACTTC. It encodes CASSLEWGQETQYF.

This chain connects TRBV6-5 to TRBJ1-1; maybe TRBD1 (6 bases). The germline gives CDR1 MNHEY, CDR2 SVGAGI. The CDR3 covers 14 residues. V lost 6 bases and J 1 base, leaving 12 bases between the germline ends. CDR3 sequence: CASSLLTGNTEAFF. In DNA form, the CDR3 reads TGTGCCAGCAGCTTGTTGACAGGGAACACTGAAGCTTTCTTT.

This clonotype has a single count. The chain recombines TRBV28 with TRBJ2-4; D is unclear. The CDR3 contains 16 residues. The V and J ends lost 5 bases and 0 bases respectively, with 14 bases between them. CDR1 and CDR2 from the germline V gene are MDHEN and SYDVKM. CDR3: CASSASTLLAKNIQYF. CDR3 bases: TGTGCCAGCAGTGCATCTACACTTCTAGCCAAAAACATTCAGTACTTC.

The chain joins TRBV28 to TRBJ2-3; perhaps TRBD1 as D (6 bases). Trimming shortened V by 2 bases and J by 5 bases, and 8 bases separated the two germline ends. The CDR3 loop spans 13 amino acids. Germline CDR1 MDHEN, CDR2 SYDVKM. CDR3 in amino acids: CASSLQGIDTQYF. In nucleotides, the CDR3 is TGTGCCAGCAGTTTACAGGGGATAGATACGCAGTATTTT.

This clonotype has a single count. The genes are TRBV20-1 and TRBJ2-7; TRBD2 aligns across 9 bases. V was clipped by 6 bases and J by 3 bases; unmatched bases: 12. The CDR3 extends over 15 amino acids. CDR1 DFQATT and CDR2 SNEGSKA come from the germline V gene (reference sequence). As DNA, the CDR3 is TGCAGTGCCCAGACCTCCAGCGGGGGGTTCTACGAGCAGTACTTC. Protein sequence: CSAQTSSGGFYEQYF.

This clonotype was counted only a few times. The CDR3 region is CASSLGEKETQYF. The CDR3 DNA follows: TGTGCCAGCAGCTTGGGCGAGAAAGAGACCCAGTACTTC. This sequence joins TRBV11-2 and TRBJ2-5, with no clear D. There are 13 residues in the CDR3. Germline V gives CDR1 SGHAT, CDR2 FQNNGV. V lost 3 bases and J 3 bases, leaving 8 bases between the germline ends.

CDR3 sequence reads: CSASNGYTF. CDR3 bases: TGCAGTGCTAGCAATGGCTACACCTTC. The J gene is TRBJ1-2, the V gene TRBV20-1; D is unclear. Germline lookup yields CDR1 DFQATT and CDR2 SNEGSKA (reference sequence). This CDR3 has 9 amino acids. V was clipped by 3 bases and J by 6 bases, with 2 bases between them.

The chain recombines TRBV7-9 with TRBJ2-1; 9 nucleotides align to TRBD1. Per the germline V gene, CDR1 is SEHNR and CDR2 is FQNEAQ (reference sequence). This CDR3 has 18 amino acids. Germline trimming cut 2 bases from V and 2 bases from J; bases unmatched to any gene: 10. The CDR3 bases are TGTGCCAGCAGCTTAAGGGACAGGGCCAATTGGGCCTACAATGAGCAGTTCTTC. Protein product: CASSLRDRANWAYNEQFF.

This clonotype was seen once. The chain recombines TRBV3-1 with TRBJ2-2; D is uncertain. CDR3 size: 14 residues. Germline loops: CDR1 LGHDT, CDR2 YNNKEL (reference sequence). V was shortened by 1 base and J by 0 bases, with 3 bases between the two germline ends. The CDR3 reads CASSQGTNTGELFF. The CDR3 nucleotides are TGTGCCAGCAGCCAAGGGACGAACACCGGGGAGCTGTTTTTT.

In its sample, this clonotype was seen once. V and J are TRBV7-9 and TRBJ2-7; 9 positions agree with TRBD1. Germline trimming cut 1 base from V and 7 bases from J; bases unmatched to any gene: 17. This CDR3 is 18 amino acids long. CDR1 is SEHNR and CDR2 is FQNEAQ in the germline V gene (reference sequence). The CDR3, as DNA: TGTGCCAGCAGCTTAGGGGCCCTAGACCGGGACAGGGATCGGGAGCAGTACTTC. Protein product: CASSLGALDRDRDREQYF.

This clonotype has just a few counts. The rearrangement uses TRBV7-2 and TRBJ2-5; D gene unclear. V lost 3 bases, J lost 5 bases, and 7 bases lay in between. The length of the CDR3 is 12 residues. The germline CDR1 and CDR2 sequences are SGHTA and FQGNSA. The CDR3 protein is CASSLVRETQYF. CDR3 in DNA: TGTGCCAGCAGCTTGGTGCGTGAGACCCAGTACTTC.

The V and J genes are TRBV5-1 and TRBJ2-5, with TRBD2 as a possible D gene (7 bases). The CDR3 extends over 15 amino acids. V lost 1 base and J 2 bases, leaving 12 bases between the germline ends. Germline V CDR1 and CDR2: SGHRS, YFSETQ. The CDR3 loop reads CASSLRGTTQETQYF. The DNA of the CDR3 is TGCGCCAGCAGCTTGAGGGGGACTACTCAAGAGACCCAGTACTTC.

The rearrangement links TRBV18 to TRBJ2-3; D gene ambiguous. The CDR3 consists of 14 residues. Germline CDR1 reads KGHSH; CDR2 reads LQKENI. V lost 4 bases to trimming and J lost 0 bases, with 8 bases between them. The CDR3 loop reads CASSRWSSTDTQYF. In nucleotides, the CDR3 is TGTGCCAGCTCACGATGGTCTAGCACAGATACGCAGTATTTT. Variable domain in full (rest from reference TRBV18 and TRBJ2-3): NAGVMQNPRHLVRRRGQEARLRCSPMKGHSHVYWYRQLPEEGLKFMVYLQKENIIDESGMPKERFSAEFPKEGPSILRIQQVVRGDSAAYFCASSRWSSTDTQYFGPGTRLTVL.

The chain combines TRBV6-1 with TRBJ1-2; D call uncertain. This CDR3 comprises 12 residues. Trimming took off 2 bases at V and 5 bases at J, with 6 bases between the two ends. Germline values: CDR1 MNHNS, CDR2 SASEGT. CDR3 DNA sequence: TGTGCCAGCAGTGAACCACCGTATGGCTACACCTTC. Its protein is CASSEPPYGYTF.

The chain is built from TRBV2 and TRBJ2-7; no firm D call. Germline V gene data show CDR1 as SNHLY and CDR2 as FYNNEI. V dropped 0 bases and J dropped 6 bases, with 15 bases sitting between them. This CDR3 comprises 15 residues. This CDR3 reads CASSEARAPFSEQYF. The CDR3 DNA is TGTGCCAGCAGTGAAGCCCGGGCCCCTTTCTCCGAGCAGTACTTC.